The rows below give T cell receptor beta chains drawn from one sample of a study of OX40 agonist ivuxolimab in advanced cancers. The data were produced by immunoSEQ multiplex PCR, yet TCRdb's version contains in-frame clones alone and is incomplete. The sample records over 60,000 clones, around 85% being singletons. Source: CD4+ or CD8+ T cells sorted from blood, taken in a trial of the OX40 agonist ivuxolimab. These TCRs come from an adult with an advanced solid tumor such as melanoma, head and neck, liver or kidney cancer. Both conserved end residues are trimmed from each CDR3. Each record gives: CDR3 length, V gene, J gene, CDR3 protein.

CDR3 length: 10
V gene: TRBV11-2
J gene: TRBJ1-1
CDR3 protein: ASRQGRTEAF

CDR3 length: 10
V gene: TRBV2
J gene: TRBJ1-1
CDR3 protein: ASNQGPTEAF

CDR3 length: 11
V gene: TRBV18
J gene: TRBJ2-3
CDR3 protein: ASSPPSTDTQY

CDR3 length: 13
V gene: TRBV2
J gene: TRBJ1-5
CDR3 protein: ASRRGDDSNQPQH

CDR3 length: 13
V gene: TRBV10-3
J gene: TRBJ1-1
CDR3 protein: AISLRGGMNTEAF

CDR3 length: 14
V gene: TRBV6-1
J gene: TRBJ2-7
CDR3 protein: ASSEARGLALDEQY

CDR3 length: 13
V gene: TRBV5-8
J gene: TRBJ1-5
CDR3 protein: ASRPTRPSNQPQH

CDR3 length: 16
V gene: TRBV25-1
J gene: TRBJ2-7
CDR3 protein: ASSEDLGLAGGSYEQY

CDR3 length: 13
V gene: TRBV6-4
J gene: TRBJ1-4
CDR3 protein: ASSVQGGGDEKLF

CDR3 length: 14
V gene: TRBV10-3
J gene: TRBJ2-1
CDR3 protein: AISESGSGRAIEQF

CDR3 length: 14
V gene: TRBV7-2
J gene: TRBJ1-5
CDR3 protein: ASSLEQFRSNQPQH

CDR3 length: 14
V gene: TRBV28
J gene: TRBJ1-2
CDR3 protein: ASSRTTGGARFSYT

CDR3 length: 13
V gene: TRBV5-6
J gene: TRBJ1-5
CDR3 protein: ASSQRDTGNQPQH

CDR3 length: 10
V gene: TRBV30
J gene: TRBJ1-2
CDR3 protein: AWSQGSYGYT

CDR3 length: 12
V gene: TRBV7-8
J gene: TRBJ1-2
CDR3 protein: ASSPAWQQFGYT

CDR3 length: 12
V gene: TRBV6-5
J gene: TRBJ2-7
CDR3 protein: ASKPFGGSYEQY

CDR3 length: 14
V gene: TRBV5-1
J gene: TRBJ1-3
CDR3 protein: ASSLVGRTSGNTIY

CDR3 length: 12
V gene: TRBV5-1
J gene: TRBJ1-2
CDR3 protein: ASSEPGSNYGYT

CDR3 length: 16
V gene: TRBV7-9
J gene: TRBJ2-2
CDR3 protein: ASSLGTSGTSRTGELF

CDR3 length: 14
V gene: TRBV5-1
J gene: TRBJ2-3
CDR3 protein: ASSLARGSSTDTQY

CDR3 length: 10
V gene: TRBV28
J gene: TRBJ1-2
CDR3 protein: AIRQGDAGYT

CDR3 length: 15
V gene: TRBV9
J gene: TRBJ2-7
CDR3 protein: ASSVDSGQGVLYEQY

CDR3 length: 12
V gene: TRBV2
J gene: TRBJ2-3
CDR3 protein: ASHGVGFPDTQY

CDR3 length: 13
V gene: TRBV5-1
J gene: TRBJ1-2
CDR3 protein: ASSLEADANYGYT

CDR3 length: 13
V gene: TRBV7-3
J gene: TRBJ2-3
CDR3 protein: ASSFNGGATDTQY

CDR3 length: 13
V gene: TRBV2
J gene: TRBJ2-1
CDR3 protein: ASNRDRDSYNEQF

CDR3 length: 15
V gene: TRBV14
J gene: TRBJ1-4
CDR3 protein: ASSQTRADKDNEKLF

CDR3 length: 12
V gene: TRBV6-6
J gene: TRBJ1-2
CDR3 protein: ASRIGGEDSGYT

CDR3 length: 10
V gene: TRBV6-4
J gene: TRBJ1-2
CDR3 protein: ASSTGLGGYT

CDR3 length: 14
V gene: TRBV7-6
J gene: TRBJ2-2
CDR3 protein: ASSQPDRVGTGELF

CDR3 length: 15
V gene: TRBV9
J gene: TRBJ2-2
CDR3 protein: ASSGGLAGGGTGELF

CDR3 length: 12
V gene: TRBV9
J gene: TRBJ1-1
CDR3 protein: ASPPGAMNTEAF

CDR3 length: 15
V gene: TRBV28
J gene: TRBJ2-3
CDR3 protein: ASSLVRGLGSTDTQY

CDR3 length: 11
V gene: TRBV29-1
J gene: TRBJ2-7
CDR3 protein: SVEVGSSYEQY

CDR3 length: 15
V gene: TRBV27
J gene: TRBJ2-2
CDR3 protein: ASSSDQGQGISGELF

CDR3 length: 13
V gene: TRBV4-1
J gene: TRBJ2-1
CDR3 protein: ASSQDPGRLNEQF

CDR3 length: 13
V gene: TRBV7-3
J gene: TRBJ2-1
CDR3 protein: ASSSQAAGGNEQF

CDR3 length: 17
V gene: TRBV11-2
J gene: TRBJ1-1
CDR3 protein: ASTGGEGRHFTSNTEAF

CDR3 length: 16
V gene: TRBV5-1
J gene: TRBJ2-6
CDR3 protein: ASSLIGPPLAGANVLT

CDR3 length: 13
V gene: TRBV7-7
J gene: TRBJ2-3
CDR3 protein: ASSLGDRGLYTQY

CDR3 length: 13
V gene: TRBV28
J gene: TRBJ1-3
CDR3 protein: ASTPPGVTGNTIY

CDR3 length: 13
V gene: TRBV9
J gene: TRBJ1-3
CDR3 protein: ASSVASVSGNTIY

CDR3 length: 11
V gene: TRBV19
J gene: TRBJ2-7
CDR3 protein: ASSTGTTYEQY

CDR3 length: 12
V gene: TRBV6-6
J gene: TRBJ1-2
CDR3 protein: ASRPDRGRRGYT